This T cell receptor beta chain derives from a study of blood T cell repertoires in COVID-19. The overall study: Sites in the United States, Italy and Spain provided acute and convalescent COVID-19 samples.

The assay was immunoSEQ multiplex PCR, and TCRdb's table has in-frame clones only and misses some. The sample consists of fewer than 150,000 clones, roughly 80% of them appearing once. The V and J ends lost 4 bases and 5 bases, in that order; junction bases with no gene match: 6. The germline gives CDR1 SGHTA, CDR2 FQGNSA. The CDR3 is 14 amino acids. V usage is TRBV7-2 and J usage is TRBJ1-1; 8 bases fit TRBD1. This receptor was taken from a man aged 55 to 70 who had recovered from COVID-19. Sequencing was done on a sample of peripheral blood. CDR3 coding DNA: TGTGCCAGCAGCTCACAGGGGGTAAGGACTGAAGCTTTCTTT. This translates into CASSSQGVRTEAFF.